This T cell receptor (beta chain) was identified in a study of blood T cell repertoires in COVID-19. The CDR3 is 13 amino acids. The V and J ends lost 7 bases and 5 bases respectively, with 14 bases between them. CDR1 is LNHDA, CDR2 SQIVND, per germline (reference sequence). Produced via immunoSEQ multiplex PCR; TCRdb's table is partial and in-frame only. The table shows hundreds of thousands of clones, with approximately 89% occurring only once. This clone showed up just a few times. The rearrangement links TRBV19 to TRBJ1-1; D is perhaps TRBD1 (6 bases). Sequencing was carried out using PBMCs or T cells enriched from blood (not recorded which). This TCR derives from a woman aged 40 to 50 with acute COVID-19. DNA for the CDR3: TGTGCCAGTAACCATGGGCAGGGGACTGAAGCTTTCTTT. Protein sequence: CASNHGQGTEAFF.